This record looks at one T cell receptor (beta chain) sequence and its context. The sample comes from a study of cytomegalovirus exposure and HLA in healthy donors. Overall study: There were approximately 80 million unique TCRs (from HLA-typed donors) in an early data release.

This CDR3 is built from 15 residues. CDR1 and CDR2 (germline): SGHVS, FQNEAQ. Trimming removed 0 bases at V and 11 bases at J, with 19 bases between. Primers: 60 Vbeta forward and 13 Jbeta reverse. The assay was immunoSEQ multiplex PCR, and TCRdb's table has in-frame clones only and misses some. Among 90,000 to 100,000 clones listed, around 77% were seen once. Sample: PBMCs. The sequence was collected from a female donor in good health and CMV-seronegative. The J gene is TRBJ2-5, the V gene TRBV7-8; perhaps TRBD2 as D (5 bases). This CDR3 reads CASSLAGRVVREQYF. CDR3 nucleotide sequence: TGTGCCAGCAGCTTAGCGGGGAGAGTAGTAAGGGAGCAGTACTTC.